The 26 T cell receptor beta chains below all came from one sample that was sequenced in a study of sequential checkpoint blockade in melanoma. Treatment here: randomized to nivolumab then ipilimumab (arm A) or the reverse (arm B). Sequenced by immunoSEQ multiplex PCR; TCRdb stores in-frame clones only, minus some. Of fewer than 11,000 clones in the sample, 55% to 85% were seen once. The starting material was CD8+ T cells sorted from blood (inferred from file names), obtained from a patient given nivolumab and ipilimumab in sequence. Receptors originate from a human donor with melanoma.

The chain links TRBV29-1 to TRBJ1-1, with D maybe TRBD1 (5 bases). The length of the CDR3 is 12 residues. Germline lookup yields CDR1 SQVTM and CDR2 ANQGSEA. Trimming pared 6 bases from V and 0 bases from J, leaving 8 bases between. CDR3 in amino acids: CSVLTVNTEAFF. In DNA, the CDR3 is TGCAGCGTCCTGACAGTGAACACTGAAGCTTTCTTT.

The chain combines TRBV13 with TRBJ2-1; 8 nucleotides match TRBD2. The CDR3 consists of 14 residues. V lost 5 bases and J lost 4; bases outside the gene matches: 4. Germline lookup yields CDR1 PRHDT and CDR2 FYEKMQ (reference sequence). The CDR3 reads CASSTGLAYNEQFF. The CDR3 DNA is TGTGCCAGCAGCACTGGACTAGCTTACAATGAGCAGTTCTTC.

This clone has only a few counts. The chain uses TRBV11-2 and TRBJ2-1; possible D gene TRBD1, 5 bases. The CDR3 is 16 amino acids. The germline V gene encodes CDR1 SGHAT and CDR2 FQNNGV. Trimming stripped 3 bases from V and 0 bases from J, with 12 bases between. CDR3 region: CASSFVGASSYNEQFF. The CDR3 DNA reads as TGTGCCAGCAGCTTCGTTGGGGCGAGCTCCTACAATGAGCAGTTCTTC.

This rearrangement joins TRBV7-6 to TRBJ2-2; 13 bases match TRBD2. The CDR3 covers 15 residues. CDR1 and CDR2 (germline): SGHVS, FNYEAQ. The V and J ends lost 5 bases and 6 bases, in that order; junction bases with no gene match: 3. The CDR3 is CASSLGLAGAGELFF. In DNA, the CDR3 is TGTGCCAGCAGCCTAGGACTAGCGGGGGCCGGGGAGCTGTTTTTT.

The gene calls are TRBV2 and TRBJ1-2; possibly TRBD1 for D (6 bases). CDR1 is SNHLY and CDR2 is FYNNEI in the germline V gene. There are 11 residues in the CDR3. The V end lost 10 bases, the J end lost 2 bases, and 8 bases lay between the germline ends. The CDR3 nucleotides are TGTGCCACACAGGGAAACTATGGCTACACCTTC. Its protein product is CATQGNYGYTF.

The chain uses TRBV6-4 and TRBJ2-1; TRBD2 agrees at 11 bases. Unmatched junction bases numbered 9, after V lost 6 bases and J lost 8 bases. Germline-derived CDR1 and CDR2 are MRHNA and SNTAGT. The CDR3 is 15 amino acids. The CDR3 nucleotides read TGTGCCAGCAGCTCACTAGCGGGGGAAGGTCATGAGCAGTTCTTC. Translating it yields CASSSLAGEGHEQFF.

This chain connects TRBV9 to TRBJ2-5, with D possibly matching TRBD2 (7 bases). The CDR3 covers 19 residues. With 3 bases removed from V and 5 bases from J, the gap between germline ends came to 29 bases. Germline V gene lookup returns CDR1 SGDLS and CDR2 YYNGEE. CDR3 amino acids: CASSARWGASGEEGETQYF. The CDR3 DNA sequence: TGTGCCAGCAGCGCCCGATGGGGGGCAAGCGGGGAGGAAGGGGAGACCCAGTACTTC.

This clone showed up just once. The chain carries TRBV4-3 and TRBJ2-7; 7 bases are a match to TRBD1. Germline-derived CDR1 and CDR2 are LGHNA and YSLEER. The length of the CDR3 is 15 residues. V dropped 1 base and J dropped 3; count of bases not matched to a gene: 6. This CDR3 reads CASSQGQGDIYEQYF. CDR3 DNA sequence: TGCGCCAGCAGCCAAGGGCAGGGGGATATCTACGAGCAGTACTTC.

The chain links TRBV7-2 to TRBJ2-1, with TRBD2 matching 7 bases. Germline-derived CDR1 and CDR2 are SGHTA and FQGNSA. Germline trimming cut 1 base from V and 2 bases from J; bases unmatched to any gene: 5. This CDR3 comprises 16 residues. The CDR3 sequence: CASSLDSGPTYNEQFF. CDR3 in DNA: TGTGCCAGCAGCTTAGATAGCGGGCCCACCTACAATGAGCAGTTCTTC. Using reference TRBV7-2 and TRBJ2-1 for the parts outside the CDR3, the full variable domain is GAGVSQSPSNKVTEKGKDVELRCDPISGHTALYWYRQSLGQGLEFLIYFQGNSAPDKSGLPSDRFSAERTGGSVSTLTIQRTQQEDSAVYLCASSLDSGPTYNEQFFGPGTRLTVL.

V is TRBV5-1 and J is TRBJ2-1; 8 nucleotides line up with TRBD2. Trimming at V came to 4 bases and at J to 7 bases, leaving 7 bases not matched to a gene. The CDR3 sequence is 14 residues long. Germline CDR1 SGHRS, CDR2 YFSETQ. CDR3: CASSPREGLNEQFF. The CDR3 region has the DNA TGCGCCAGCAGCCCCCGGGAGGGCCTGAATGAGCAGTTCTTC.

The chain employs TRBV5-1 and TRBJ2-7; possibly TRBD1 for D (5 bases). The V end was cut by 0 bases, the J end by 4 bases, with 17 bases between. The CDR3 consists of 16 residues. Germline loops: CDR1 SGHRS, CDR2 YFSETQ. The CDR3 is CASSLATGTQGYEQYF. In DNA, the CDR3 is TGCGCCAGCAGCTTGGCTACAGGTACTCAAGGATACGAGCAGTACTTC.

Only a few counts were recorded for this clone. V is TRBV2 and J is TRBJ2-3; 8 nucleotides line up with TRBD2. The CDR3 extends over 16 amino acids. Germline CDR1 and CDR2: SNHLY and FYNNEI. V was clipped by 2 bases and J by 0 bases; unmatched bases: 4. The CDR3 here is CASSENLAGSTDTQYF. CDR3 bases: TGTGCCAGCAGTGAAAACTTAGCGGGAAGCACAGATACGCAGTATTTT. The variable domain in full, with the rest retrieved from reference TRBV2 and TRBJ2-3, is EPEVTQTPSHQVTQMGQEVILRCVPISNHLYFYWYRQILGQKVEFLVSFYNNEISEKSEIFDDQFSVERPDGSNFTLKIRSTKLEDSAMYFCASSENLAGSTDTQYFGPGTRLTVL.

This clone came up once. The chain recombines TRBV10-3 with TRBJ2-7; 13 bases are a match to TRBD2. CDR1 and CDR2 (germline): ENHRY, SYGVKD. V was pared by 4 bases and J by 3 bases, with 6 bases of the junction left unmatched. This CDR3 has 16 amino acids. CDR3 region: CAISVWTSGRVYEQYF. CDR3 in DNA: TGTGCCATCAGTGTTTGGACTAGCGGGAGAGTCTACGAGCAGTACTTC.

Regarding this clone: Relative to the germline gene, one junction end is altered; a read error may explain this. The chain recombines TRBV5-6 with TRBJ2-7, with 8 nucleotides matching TRBD2. The CDR3 has 12 amino acids. The V gene's germline CDR1 is SGHDT and CDR2 YYEEEE. CDR3 in DNA: TGTGCCAGCAGCTTGGGTACGGGGGGGAGCGACTTC. Protein sequence: CASSLGTGGSDF.

The J gene is TRBJ1-1, the V gene TRBV9; possible D gene TRBD1, 6 bases. Trimming stripped 0 bases from V and 0 bases from J, with 6 bases between. This CDR3 is built from 14 residues. Germline CDR1 reads SGDLS; CDR2 reads YYNGEE. The CDR3 DNA is TGTGCCAGCAGCGTAGGACAGGTGAACACTGAAGCTTTCTTT. Amino acid sequence: CASSVGQVNTEAFF.

This clone was observed a few times. This sequence joins TRBV11-2 and TRBJ2-5; D might be TRBD2 (6 bases). V was clipped by 4 bases and J by 5 bases, with 8 bases between them. This CDR3 region has 12 residues. Germline CDR1 is SGHAT and CDR2 is FQNNGV. As DNA, the CDR3 is TGTGCCAGCAGCTCGGCGGGGGAGACCCAGTACTTC. It codes for CASSSAGETQYF.

J is TRBJ2-3 and V is TRBV7-3; 11 bases are shared with TRBD2. The trim removed 1 base at V and 8 bases at J, leaving 2 bases unmatched. This CDR3 is 14 amino acids long. Germline V gene sequence: CDR1 SGHTA, CDR2 FQGTGA. The CDR3 region is CASSLSLAGGTQYF. The CDR3 coding sequence is TGTGCCAGCAGCTTAAGTCTAGCGGGGGGTACGCAGTATTTT.

The chain links TRBV11-1 to TRBJ2-7; possible D gene TRBD1, 6 bases. Deletions cut 5 bases from V and 3 bases from J, with 17 bases between. CDR3 size: 15 residues. The germline CDR1 and CDR2 sequences are SGHAT and FQDESV (reference sequence). The CDR3 nucleotides read TGTGCCAGCAGCCCCGAAGGGGGAGAAGGCTACGAGCAGTACTTC. This translates into CASSPEGGEGYEQYF.

This rearrangement joins TRBV7-8 to TRBJ2-1, with 7 positions matching TRBD2. The J segment lost 4 bases and the V segment lost 6 bases, leaving 9 bases of the junction unmatched. The CDR3 runs to 15 residues. Per germline, CDR1 SGHVS and CDR2 FQNEAQ. CDR3: CASSGWLADYNEQFF. The CDR3 coding sequence is TGTGCCAGCAGTGGTTGGCTAGCGGATTACAATGAGCAGTTCTTC.

The chain combines TRBV29-1 with TRBJ2-1, with D perhaps matching TRBD2 (6 bases). V lost 3 bases to trimming and J lost 3 bases, with 15 bases between them. The CDR3 length is 15 residues. In germline, CDR1 is SQVTM, CDR2 ANQGSEA. The DNA of the CDR3 is TGCAGCGTTGAGGGGGGAGAATTCTACTACAATGAGCAGTTCTTC. It codes for CSVEGGEFYYNEQFF.

V is TRBV6-1 and J is TRBJ1-4, with 9 nucleotides matching TRBD1. J lost 7 bases, V lost 4 bases, and 10 bases had no gene match. CDR3 length equals 16 residues. Looked up from germline, CDR1 is MNHNS and CDR2 is SASEGT. The chain's CDR3 is CASSGLAGTGSEKLFF. CDR3 DNA sequence: TGTGCCAGCAGTGGCCTAGCCGGGACAGGGAGTGAAAAACTGTTTTTT.

The V gene is TRBV27, the J gene TRBJ1-4; D is perhaps TRBD1 (6 bases). This CDR3 is 14 amino acids long. CDR1 and CDR2 from the germline V gene are MNHEY and SMNVEV (reference sequence). Trimming took 2 bases from V and 7 from J, leaving 11 bases between them. CDR3 loop: CASSLRGFSEKLFF. The CDR3 DNA reads TGTGCCAGCAGTTTAAGGGGGTTTAGTGAAAAACTGTTTTTT. Using reference TRBV27 and TRBJ1-4 for the parts outside the CDR3, the full variable domain is EAQVTQNPRYLITVTGKKLTVTCSQNMNHEYMSWYRQDPGLGLRQIYYSMNVEVTDKGDVPEGYKVSRKEKRNFPLILESPSPNQTSLYFCASSLRGFSEKLFFGSGTQLSVL.

This clone has just a few counts. The identical CDR3 is also encoded by other nucleotide sequences in the sample. The J gene is TRBJ2-1, the V gene TRBV7-6, with 7 bases fitting TRBD2. Germline assignment: CDR1 SGHVS and CDR2 FNYEAQ. The CDR3 sequence is 13 residues long. After removal of 4 bases from V and 7 bases from J, the junction contained 4 bases not matched to a gene. The CDR3 loop reads CASSSGLYNEQFF. CDR3 coding DNA: TGTGCCAGCAGCTCGGGACTATATAATGAGCAGTTCTTC.

This clone was counted a single time. The chain is built from TRBV12-5 and TRBJ1-1; D call uncertain. CDR1 is LGHNT and CDR2 is FRNRAP in the germline V gene. This CDR3 has 14 amino acids. The germline V and J ends were trimmed by 0 bases and 4 bases, with 9 bases remaining between them. CDR3 nucleotide sequence: TGTGCTAGTGGTTTGGTCGGGGTGGCCACTGAAGCTTTCTTT. Translated, it gives CASGLVGVATEAFF.

This clone was found once. This sequence joins TRBV27 and TRBJ2-2; possible D gene TRBD1, 5 bases. Trimming shortened V by 3 bases and J by 7 bases, and 12 bases separated the two germline ends. The CDR3 extends over 14 amino acids. Germline V lookup: CDR1 MNHEY, CDR2 SMNVEV (reference sequence). The CDR3 DNA sequence: TGTGCCAGCAGTTTCCTCGGACACGTCGGGGAGCTGTTTTTT. Translation gives CASSFLGHVGELFF.

This chain connects TRBV7-2 to TRBJ2-5, with D hard to call. The CDR3 totals 13 residues. The V end was cut by 5 bases, the J end by 5 bases, with 12 bases between. The germline V gene encodes CDR1 SGHTA and CDR2 FQGNSA. As DNA, the CDR3 is TGTGCCAGCAGCCTTTTTCAGGTCGAGACCCAGTACTTC. Translated, it gives CASSLFQVETQYF.